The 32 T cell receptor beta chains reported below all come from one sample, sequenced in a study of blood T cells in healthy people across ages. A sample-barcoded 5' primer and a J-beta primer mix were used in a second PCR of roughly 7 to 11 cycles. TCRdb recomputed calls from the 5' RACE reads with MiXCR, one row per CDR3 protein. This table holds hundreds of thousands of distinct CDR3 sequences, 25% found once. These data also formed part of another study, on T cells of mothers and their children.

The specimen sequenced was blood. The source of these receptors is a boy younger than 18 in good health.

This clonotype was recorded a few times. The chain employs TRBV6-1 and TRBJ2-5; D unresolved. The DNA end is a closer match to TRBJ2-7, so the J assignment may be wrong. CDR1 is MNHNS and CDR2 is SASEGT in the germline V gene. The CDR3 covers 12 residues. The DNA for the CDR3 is TGTGCCAGCAGTTGCATCATCTACGAGCAGTACTTC. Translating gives CASSCIIYEQYF.

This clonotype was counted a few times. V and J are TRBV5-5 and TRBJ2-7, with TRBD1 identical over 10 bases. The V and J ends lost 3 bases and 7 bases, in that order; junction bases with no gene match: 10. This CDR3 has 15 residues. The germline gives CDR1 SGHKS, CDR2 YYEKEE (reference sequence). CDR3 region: CASSSLSGQGREQYF. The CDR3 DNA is TGTGCCAGCAGCTCCTTGTCGGGACAGGGGAGAGAGCAGTACTTC.

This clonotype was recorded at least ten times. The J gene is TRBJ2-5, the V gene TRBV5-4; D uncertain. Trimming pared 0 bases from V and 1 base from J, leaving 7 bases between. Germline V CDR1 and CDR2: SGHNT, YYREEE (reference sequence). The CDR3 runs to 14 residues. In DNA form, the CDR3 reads TGTGCCAGCAGCTTGGCGGCACCCCAAGAGACCCAGTACTTC. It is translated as CASSLAAPQETQYF.

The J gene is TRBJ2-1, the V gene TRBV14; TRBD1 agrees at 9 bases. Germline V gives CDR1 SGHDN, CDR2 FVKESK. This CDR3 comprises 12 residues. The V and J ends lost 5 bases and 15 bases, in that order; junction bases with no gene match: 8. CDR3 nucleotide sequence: TGTGCCAGCAGCAAACCGGGACAGGGTTGGTTCTTC. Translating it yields CASSKPGQGWFF.

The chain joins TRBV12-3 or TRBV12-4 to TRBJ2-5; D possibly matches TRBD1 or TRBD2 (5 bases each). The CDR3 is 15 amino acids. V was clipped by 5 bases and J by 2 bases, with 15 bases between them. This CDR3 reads CASSPAGTRQETQYF. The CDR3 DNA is TGTGCCAGCAGTCCGGCAGGGACGCGGCAAGAGACCCAGTACTTC.

The CDR3 DNA sequence: TGTGCCAGCAGCTTGGCGGATCAAGGGAATATAGGTGAAAAACTGTTTTTT. Its translation: CASSLADQGNIGEKLFF. The chain combines TRBV5-5 with TRBJ1-4, with unresolved D. This CDR3 spans 17 amino acids. Trimming stripped 0 bases from V and 7 bases from J, with 19 bases between. Germline CDR1 reads SGHKS; CDR2 reads YYEKEE (reference sequence).

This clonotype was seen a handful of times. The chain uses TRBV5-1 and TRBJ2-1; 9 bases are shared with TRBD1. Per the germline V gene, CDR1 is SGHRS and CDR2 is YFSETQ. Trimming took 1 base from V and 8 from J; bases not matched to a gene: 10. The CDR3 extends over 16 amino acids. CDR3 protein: CASSLMGTGYFDEQFF. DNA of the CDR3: TGCGCCAGCAGCTTGATGGGGACAGGGTATTTCGATGAGCAGTTCTTC.

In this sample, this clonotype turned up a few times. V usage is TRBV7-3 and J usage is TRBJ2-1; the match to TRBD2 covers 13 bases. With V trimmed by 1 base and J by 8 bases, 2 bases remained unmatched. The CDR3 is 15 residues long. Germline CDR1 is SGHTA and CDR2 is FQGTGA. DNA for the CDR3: TGTGCCAGCAGCTTAAGTGGACTAGCGGGGGATGAGCAGTTCTTC. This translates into CASSLSGLAGDEQFF.

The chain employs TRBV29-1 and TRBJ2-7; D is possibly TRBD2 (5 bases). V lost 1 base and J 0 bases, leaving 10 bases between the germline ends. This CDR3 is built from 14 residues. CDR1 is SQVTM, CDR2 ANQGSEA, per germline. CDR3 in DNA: TGCAGCGTTGAAGTCCCAGGAGGCTCCTACGAGCAGTACTTC. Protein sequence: CSVEVPGGSYEQYF.

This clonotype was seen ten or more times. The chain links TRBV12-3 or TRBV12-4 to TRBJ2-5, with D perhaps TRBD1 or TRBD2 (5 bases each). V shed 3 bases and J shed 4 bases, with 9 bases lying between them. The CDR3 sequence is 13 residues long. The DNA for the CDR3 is TGTGCCAGCAGTTTCGGGGCCTCAGAGACCCAGTACTTC. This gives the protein CASSFGASETQYF.

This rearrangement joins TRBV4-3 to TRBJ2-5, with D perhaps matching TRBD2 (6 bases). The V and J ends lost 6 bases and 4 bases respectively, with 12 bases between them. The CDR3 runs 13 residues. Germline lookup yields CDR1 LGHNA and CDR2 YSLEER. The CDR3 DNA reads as TGCGCCAGCAGTAACGCAGCGGGAGAGACCCAGTACTTC. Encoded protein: CASSNAAGETQYF.

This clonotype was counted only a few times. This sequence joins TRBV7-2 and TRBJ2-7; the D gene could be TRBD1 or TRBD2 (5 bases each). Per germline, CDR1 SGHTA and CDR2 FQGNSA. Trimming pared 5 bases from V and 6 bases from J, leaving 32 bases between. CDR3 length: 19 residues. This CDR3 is CASSRDGTDLLSSLSEQYF. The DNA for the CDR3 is TGTGCCAGCAGCCGGGACGGGACGGACCTACTAAGTTCTCTCTCCGAGCAGTACTTC.

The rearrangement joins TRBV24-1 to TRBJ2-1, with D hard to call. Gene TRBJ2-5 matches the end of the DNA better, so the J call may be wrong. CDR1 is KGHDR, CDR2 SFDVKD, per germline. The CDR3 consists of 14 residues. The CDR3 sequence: CATSDLHSRETQYF. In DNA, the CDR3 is TGTGCCACCAGTGATTTGCACTCGAGGGAGACCCAGTACTTC.

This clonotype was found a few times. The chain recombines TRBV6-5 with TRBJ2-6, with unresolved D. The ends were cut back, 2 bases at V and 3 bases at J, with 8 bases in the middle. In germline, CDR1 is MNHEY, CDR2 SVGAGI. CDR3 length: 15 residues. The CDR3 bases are TGTGCCAGCAGTTACGTTTGGCGTGGGGCCAACGTCCTGACTTTC. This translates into CASSYVWRGANVLTF.

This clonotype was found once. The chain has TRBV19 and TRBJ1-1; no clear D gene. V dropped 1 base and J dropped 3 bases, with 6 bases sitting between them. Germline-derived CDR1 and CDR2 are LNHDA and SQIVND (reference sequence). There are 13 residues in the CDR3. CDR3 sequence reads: CASSIGSDTEAFF. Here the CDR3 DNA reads TGTGCCAGTAGTATAGGGTCTGACACTGAAGCTTTCTTT.

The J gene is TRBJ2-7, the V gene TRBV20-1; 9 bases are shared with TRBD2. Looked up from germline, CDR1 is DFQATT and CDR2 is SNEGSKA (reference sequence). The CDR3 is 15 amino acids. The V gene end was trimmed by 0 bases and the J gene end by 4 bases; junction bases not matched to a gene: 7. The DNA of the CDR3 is TGCAGTGCTAGAGATCTAGCGGGGAATCCTTACGAGCAGTACTTC. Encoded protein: CSARDLAGNPYEQYF.

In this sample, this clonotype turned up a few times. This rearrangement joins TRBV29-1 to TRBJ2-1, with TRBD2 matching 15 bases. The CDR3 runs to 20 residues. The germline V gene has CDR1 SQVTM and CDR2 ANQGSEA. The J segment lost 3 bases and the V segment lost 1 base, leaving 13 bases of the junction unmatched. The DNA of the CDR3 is TGCAGCGTTGAAGTGGGACTAGCGGGAGGTGGTAGCCTATTCTACAATGAGCAGTTCTTC. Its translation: CSVEVGLAGGGSLFYNEQFF.

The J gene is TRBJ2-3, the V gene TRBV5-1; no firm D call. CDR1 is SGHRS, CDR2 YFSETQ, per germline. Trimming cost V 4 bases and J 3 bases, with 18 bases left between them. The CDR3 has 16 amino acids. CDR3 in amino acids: CASSGSSRRETDTQYF. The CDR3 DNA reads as TGCGCCAGCAGCGGGTCGTCTAGAAGAGAGACAGATACGCAGTATTTT.

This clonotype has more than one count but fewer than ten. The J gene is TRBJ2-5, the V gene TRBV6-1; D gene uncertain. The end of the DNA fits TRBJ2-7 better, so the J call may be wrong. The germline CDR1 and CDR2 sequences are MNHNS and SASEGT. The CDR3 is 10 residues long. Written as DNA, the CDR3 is TGTGCCAGCAGGCAATACGAGCAGTACTTC. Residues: CASRQYEQYF.

The CDR3 here is CASTTGTRDTQYF. The CDR3 region has the DNA TGTGCCAGTACGACAGGGACTAGGGATACGCAGTATTTT. The chain uses TRBV6-5 and TRBJ2-3; perhaps TRBD2 as D (8 bases). With 9 bases removed from V and 6 bases from J, the gap between germline ends came to 16 bases. CDR1 and CDR2 (germline): MNHEY, SVGAGI. The CDR3 is 13 residues long.

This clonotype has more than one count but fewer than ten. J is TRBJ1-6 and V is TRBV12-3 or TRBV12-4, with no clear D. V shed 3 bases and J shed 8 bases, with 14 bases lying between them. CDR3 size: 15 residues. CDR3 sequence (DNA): TGTGCCAGCAGTTTGGGCCCGGTGGGTGATTCACCCCTCCACTTT. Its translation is CASSLGPVGDSPLHF.

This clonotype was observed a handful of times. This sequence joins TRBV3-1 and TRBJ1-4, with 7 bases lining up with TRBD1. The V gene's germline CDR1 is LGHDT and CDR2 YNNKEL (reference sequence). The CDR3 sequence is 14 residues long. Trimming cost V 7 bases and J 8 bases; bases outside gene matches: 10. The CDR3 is CASTIGQAGEKLFF. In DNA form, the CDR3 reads TGTGCCAGCACCATAGGACAGGCGGGGGAAAAACTGTTTTTT. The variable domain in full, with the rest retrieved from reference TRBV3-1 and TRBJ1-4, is DTAVSQTPKYLVTQMGNDKSIKCEQNLGHDTMYWYKQDSKKFLKIMFSYNNKELIINETVPNRFSPKSPDKAHLNLHINSLELGDSAVYFCASTIGQAGEKLFFGSGTQLSVL.

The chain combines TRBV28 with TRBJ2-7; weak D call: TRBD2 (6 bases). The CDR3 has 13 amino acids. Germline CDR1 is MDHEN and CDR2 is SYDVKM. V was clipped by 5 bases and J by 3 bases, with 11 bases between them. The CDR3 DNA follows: TGTGCCAGCAGTCGGGACTTCTACTACGAGCAGTACTTC. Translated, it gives CASSRDFYYEQYF.

CDR3 in DNA: TGCGCCAGCAGCCCTTCTCCGGGACAGGTTACCTTAGCCAAAAACATTCAGTACTTC. Translating it yields CASSPSPGQVTLAKNIQYF. The chain has TRBV4-1 and TRBJ2-4; 8 positions agree with TRBD1. V shed 4 bases and J 0 bases; nucleotides not matched to a gene: 14. Germline-derived CDR1 and CDR2 are MGHRA and YSYEKL. The CDR3 totals 19 residues.

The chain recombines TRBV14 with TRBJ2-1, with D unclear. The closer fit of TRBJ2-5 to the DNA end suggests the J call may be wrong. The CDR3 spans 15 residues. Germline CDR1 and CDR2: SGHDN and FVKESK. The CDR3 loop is CASSRPGKGSETQYF. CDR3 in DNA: TGTGCCAGCAGCCGTCCGGGTAAAGGGTCGGAGACCCAGTACTTC.

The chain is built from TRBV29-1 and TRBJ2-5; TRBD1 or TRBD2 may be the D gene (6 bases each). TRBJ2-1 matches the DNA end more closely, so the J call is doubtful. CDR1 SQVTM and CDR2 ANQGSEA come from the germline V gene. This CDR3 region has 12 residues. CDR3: CSAEGGYDEQFF. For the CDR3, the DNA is TGCAGCGCCGAGGGGGGATACGATGAGCAGTTCTTC.

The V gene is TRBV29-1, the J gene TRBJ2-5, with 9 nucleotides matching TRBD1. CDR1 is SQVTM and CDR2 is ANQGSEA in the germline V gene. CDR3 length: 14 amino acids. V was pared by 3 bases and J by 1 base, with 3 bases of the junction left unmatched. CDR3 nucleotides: TGCAGCGTTGAGGGGGGACAGGGCCAAGAGACCCAGTACTTC. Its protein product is CSVEGGQGQETQYF.

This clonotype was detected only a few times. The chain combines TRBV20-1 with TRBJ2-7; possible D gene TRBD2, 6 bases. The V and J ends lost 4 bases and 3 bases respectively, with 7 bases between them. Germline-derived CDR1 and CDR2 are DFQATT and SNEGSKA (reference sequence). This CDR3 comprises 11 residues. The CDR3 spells CSAMRGYEQYF. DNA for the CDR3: TGCAGTGCTATGCGGGGCTACGAGCAGTACTTC.

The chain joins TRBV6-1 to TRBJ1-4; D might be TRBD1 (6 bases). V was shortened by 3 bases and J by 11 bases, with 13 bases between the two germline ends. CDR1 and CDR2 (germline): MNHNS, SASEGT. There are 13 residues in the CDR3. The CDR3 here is CASSESGARKLFF. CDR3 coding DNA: TGTGCCAGCAGTGAGTCGGGGGCGAGGAAACTGTTTTTT.

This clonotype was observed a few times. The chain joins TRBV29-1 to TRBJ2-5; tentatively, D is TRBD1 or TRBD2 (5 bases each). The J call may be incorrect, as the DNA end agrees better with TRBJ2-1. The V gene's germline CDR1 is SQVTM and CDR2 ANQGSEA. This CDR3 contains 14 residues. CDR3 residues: CSAGAGTEMNEQFF. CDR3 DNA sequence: TGCAGCGCCGGGGCGGGCACGGAGATGAATGAGCAGTTCTTC.

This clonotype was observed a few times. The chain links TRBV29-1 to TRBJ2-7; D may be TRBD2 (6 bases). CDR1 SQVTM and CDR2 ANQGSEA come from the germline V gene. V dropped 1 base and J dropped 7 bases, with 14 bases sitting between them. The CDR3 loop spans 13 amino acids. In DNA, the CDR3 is TGCAGCGTTGAAGTGTTCGGAGGGAGGGAGCAGTACTTC. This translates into CSVEVFGGREQYF.

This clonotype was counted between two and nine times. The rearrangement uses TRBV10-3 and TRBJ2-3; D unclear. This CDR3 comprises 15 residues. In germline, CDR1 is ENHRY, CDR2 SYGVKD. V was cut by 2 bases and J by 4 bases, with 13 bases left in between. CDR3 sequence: CAISERPTPADTQYF. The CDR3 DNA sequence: TGTGCCATCAGTGAGCGACCCACGCCGGCAGATACGCAGTATTTT.